This T cell receptor beta chain appears in the sequencing data of a study of cytomegalovirus exposure and HLA in healthy donors. The study's findings and limits: TCR beta V segments were, for the most part, productive about 87% or about 30% of the time in an earlier analysis. Across donors, presence/absence analyses took sequencing depth to be roughly uniform.

With 60 Vbeta and 13 Jbeta primers, the PCR was carried out. The method was immunoSEQ multiplex PCR; TCRdb's version includes in-frame clones alone and lacks a portion of them. The sample contains 200,000 or so clones, approximately 78% of which appear only once. Details on this clone: Its specificity is not known. An end of the junction differs from the germline gene, which may be a read error.

Per germline, CDR1 SEHNR and CDR2 FQNEAQ (reference sequence). This CDR3 spans 15 amino acids. The gene calls are TRBV7-9 and TRBJ2-7, with TRBD1 as a possible D gene (6 bases). The receptor was isolated from a male donor in good health and CMV-seronegative. The sequenced sample consisted of PBMCs. CDR3 nucleotides: TGTTCCAGCAGCCCCTCCGGGGACAAACTATACGAGCAGTACTTC. It translates to CSSSPSGDKLYEQYF.